Below, 14 T cell receptor beta chains from the same sample are listed, as sequenced in a study of blood T cell repertoires in COVID-19. Repertoires were generated with immunoSEQ multiplex PCR, while TCRdb's copy carries only in-frame clones and drops some. The table has 300,000 to 400,000 clones, over 75% seen once. The sample was peripheral blood. All receptors come from a woman in her forties or fifties who had recovered from COVID-19.

J is TRBJ1-6 and V is TRBV3-1 (or the pseudogene TRBV3-2); no reliable D call. The CDR3 is made up of 15 amino acids. V dropped 1 base and J dropped 7 bases, with 11 bases sitting between them. CDR1 LGHDT and CDR2 YNNKEL come from the germline V gene (reference sequence). CDR3 nucleotides: TGTGCCAGCAGCCAAGCTCTTACGGTGAATTCACCCCTCCACTTT. Translated, it gives CASSQALTVNSPLHF.

The V call is TRBV7-9, the J call TRBJ1-2, with 7 bases matching TRBD1. The CDR3 has 12 residues. V dropped 7 bases and J dropped 7; count of bases not matched to a gene: 6. The V gene's germline CDR1 is SEHNR and CDR2 FQNEAQ (reference sequence). DNA of the CDR3: TGTGCCAGCACCAATGACAGGGTTGGCTACACCTTC. Amino acids: CASTNDRVGYTF.

The V gene is TRBV6-2 or TRBV6-3, the J gene TRBJ1-2, with TRBD1 matching over 7 bases. The CDR3 contains 14 residues. Germline-derived CDR1 and CDR2 are MNHEY and SVGEGT. After removal of 6 bases from V and 9 bases from J, the junction contained 13 bases not matched to a gene. CDR3 sequence reads: CASSEGGAVVSYTF. The CDR3 nucleotides read TGTGCCAGCAGCGAAGGGGGCGCGGTTGTAAGCTACACCTTC.

The rearrangement uses TRBV6-1 and TRBJ1-2; D unresolved. Germline V CDR1 and CDR2: MNHNS, SASEGT. V lost 2 bases, J lost 7 bases, and 14 bases lay in between. The CDR3 has 14 amino acids. Here the CDR3 DNA reads TGTGCCAGCAGTGAACGAAGCGGATCTGGTGGCTACACCTTC. Translating it yields CASSERSGSGGYTF.

The rearrangement uses TRBV5-4 and TRBJ2-1, with D possibly TRBD1 on 5 matching bases. The CDR3 has 14 residues. Trimming cost V 4 bases and J 6 bases, with 14 bases left between them. CDR1 and CDR2 from the germline V gene are SGHNT and YYREEE (reference sequence). CDR3 DNA: TGTGCCAGCAGCGTCCAGCTCAGGGTCAATGAGCAGTTCTTC. Translating gives CASSVQLRVNEQFF.

The J gene is TRBJ2-7, the V gene TRBV7-2; 8 bases agree with TRBD2. Germline CDR1 SGHTA, CDR2 FQGNSA. The CDR3 has 15 residues. With 6 bases clipped from V and 6 bases from J, the junction kept 13 bases outside the gene matches. CDR3 sequence: CASSSGLARRGEQYF. The CDR3 region has the DNA TGTGCCAGCAGTTCCGGACTAGCCCGACGTGGCGAGCAGTACTTC.

The V and J genes are TRBV30 and TRBJ1-5; D not certain. From germline, CDR1 is GTSNPN and CDR2 SVGIG (reference sequence). V was shortened by 1 base and J by 5 bases, with 9 bases between the two germline ends. This CDR3 comprises 13 residues. The CDR3 loop reads CAWSAAEYQPQHF. DNA of the CDR3: TGTGCCTGGAGTGCGGCGGAGTATCAGCCCCAGCATTTT. The entire variable domain, with the rest obtained from reference TRBV30 and TRBJ1-5, is as follows: SQTIHQWPATLVQPVGSPLSLECTVEGTSNPNLYWYRQAAGRGLQLLFYSVGIGQISSEVPQNLSASRPQDRQFILSSKKLLLSDSGFYLCAWSAAEYQPQHFGDGTRLSIL.

The V and J genes are TRBV27 and TRBJ2-1; possible D gene TRBD2, 5 bases. This CDR3 has 17 residues. Germline V gene data show CDR1 as MNHEY and CDR2 as SMNVEV (reference sequence). V dropped 3 bases and J dropped 6 bases, with 21 bases sitting between them. The CDR3 protein is CASSFRRQTTEVNEQFF. In DNA form, the CDR3 reads TGTGCCAGCAGTTTTCGGAGACAAACGACGGAGGTCAATGAGCAGTTCTTC.

CDR3 nucleotides: TGCGCCAGCAGCCTCCGACAGGGTAATGAAAAACTGTTTTTT. Translated, it gives CASSLRQGNEKLFF. The rearrangement links TRBV5-1 to TRBJ1-4; 7 bases align to TRBD1. Germline V gives CDR1 SGHRS, CDR2 YFSETQ. This CDR3 contains 14 residues. Trimming cost V 4 bases and J 4 bases; bases outside gene matches: 4.

CDR3 coding DNA: TGTGCCAGCAGCCAACAGGGTGGTACGCAGTATTTT. Translated: CASSQQGGTQYF. This chain uses TRBV12-3 or TRBV12-4 with TRBJ2-3; a weak D match, TRBD1 (6 bases). V shed 6 bases and J shed 8 bases, with 12 bases lying between them. The CDR3 runs to 12 residues.

J is TRBJ2-7 and V is TRBV5-1, with D maybe TRBD2 (5 bases). The CDR3 is 13 amino acids. The germline V gene encodes CDR1 SGHRS and CDR2 YFSETQ. Trimming took off 0 bases at V and 7 bases at J, with 11 bases between the two ends. DNA of the CDR3: TGCGCCAGCAGCTTGGCCGAGGGAAGGGAGCAGTACTTC. Its protein is CASSLAEGREQYF.

The gene calls are TRBV11-2 and TRBJ2-7; D gene uncertain. The V end lost 5 bases, the J end lost 6 bases, and 32 bases lay between the germline ends. The CDR3 runs 19 residues. From germline, CDR1 is SGHAT and CDR2 FQNNGV. CDR3 DNA sequence: TGTGCCAGCAGCGACCGTCCTGGCAGCCTCTTCAGCGATGAGAGCGAGCAGTACTTC. It encodes CASSDRPGSLFSDESEQYF.

J is TRBJ2-7 and V is TRBV5-4, with TRBD1 identical over 7 bases. The germline V gene has CDR1 SGHNT and CDR2 YYREEE (reference sequence). The CDR3 has 13 amino acids. Losses at the gene ends were 9 bases for V and 6 bases for J; bases not matched to a gene: 12. The CDR3 DNA reads as TGTGCCATCAAGATGGGACAGATGGGCGAGCAGTACTTC. Translated: CAIKMGQMGEQYF.

The chain couples TRBV5-1 to TRBJ1-1, with D uncertain. This CDR3 region has 18 residues. With 0 bases removed from V and 0 bases from J, the gap between germline ends came to 18 bases. Germline V lookup: CDR1 SGHRS, CDR2 YFSETQ. This chain's CDR3 is CASSLDHSQAKVNTEAFF. The CDR3 region has the DNA TGCGCCAGCAGCTTGGATCACTCGCAGGCAAAGGTGAACACTGAAGCTTTCTTT.